This TCR beta chain emerged from a study of CD8+ T cells in alopecia areata. CDR1 is MNHEY, CDR2 SVGAGI, per germline. This CDR3 is 16 amino acids long. Trimming took off 0 bases at V and 3 bases at J, with 14 bases between the two ends. Treatment specified: oral pan-JAK inhibitor, 5-10 mg twice daily. Peripheral blood samples and lesional scalp punch biopsies were obtained from alopecia areata patients. Extraction and reverse transcription of RNA yielded cDNA as the sequencing template. Repertoires were generated with immunoSEQ multiplex PCR, while TCRdb's copy carries only in-frame clones and drops some. The sample holds around 12,000 clones, 65% to 70% seen once. This clone appeared a few times. The same CDR3 is also encoded by other DNA sequences in this sample.

The chain employs TRBV6-5 and TRBJ2-5; D tentatively reads TRBD1 or TRBD2 (5 bases each). Specimen: skin, collected at week 4, from a patient treated with tofacitinib. This TCR derives from a human donor with alopecia areata. CDR3 in DNA: TGTGCCAGCAGTTACTCGACGAGGGGAATGGAAGAGACCCAGTACTTC. This encodes CASSYSTRGMEETQYF.